Each of the 15 T cell receptor beta chains below was sequenced from the same sample in a study of T cell responses to AZD1222 COVID-19 vaccine. Sequencing used immunoSEQ multiplex PCR; TCRdb keeps in-frame clones, though not all of them. Here the sample spans about 140,000 clones, 80% to 90% being singletons. The sample here was peripheral blood, taken on day 0 of AZD1222 vaccination. These receptors were taken from an adult in good health.

The rearrangement links TRBV18 to TRBJ1-2; unclear D gene. CDR3 length equals 12 residues. Trimming stripped 3 bases from V and 4 bases from J, with 6 bases between. The germline V gene encodes CDR1 KGHSH and CDR2 LQKENI. The chain's CDR3 is CASSPPSYGYTF. In nucleotides, the CDR3 is TGTGCCAGCTCACCGCCGAGCTATGGCTACACCTTC.

The chain couples TRBV2 to TRBJ2-5; no firm D call. The CDR3 runs to 12 residues. Deletions cut 10 bases from V and 2 bases from J, with 11 bases between. Per the germline V gene, CDR1 is SNHLY and CDR2 is FYNNEI. In nucleotides, the CDR3 is TGTGCCACCCGCCCCAGACAAGAGACCCAGTACTTC. This encodes CATRPRQETQYF.

This chain uses TRBV3-1 (or the pseudogene TRBV3-2) with TRBJ2-1, with 8 bases lining up with TRBD2. CDR3 length: 16 amino acids. The germline V gene has CDR1 LGHDT and CDR2 YNNKEL (reference sequence). V gave up 4 bases and J gave up 6 bases; unmatched junction bases: 11. In DNA, the CDR3 is TGTGCCAGCAGCCGAGCGGGAGCGGCGTTAGGCAATGAGCAGTTCTTC. Its protein product is CASSRAGAALGNEQFF.

In its sample, this clone was seen once. The rearrangement links TRBV29-1 to TRBJ2-1; D not resolved. V lost 4 bases, J lost 9 bases, and 10 bases lay in between. The CDR3 runs to 11 residues. Germline V lookup: CDR1 SQVTM, CDR2 ANQGSEA. The DNA for the CDR3 is TGCAGCGTTGGGGAAGGTGGTGAGCAGTTCTTC. The encoded protein is CSVGEGGEQFF.

This sequence joins TRBV6-5 and TRBJ2-1; 12 bases are a match to TRBD2. The germline CDR1 and CDR2 sequences are MNHEY and SVGAGI. The CDR3 is 14 amino acids. V lost 6 bases and J lost 10; bases outside the gene matches: 7. CDR3 DNA sequence: TGTGCCAGCAGCCTTGGACTAGCGGGGACCGAGCAGTTCTTC. This translates into CASSLGLAGTEQFF.

V usage is TRBV11-3 and J usage is TRBJ2-5; D may be TRBD2 (6 bases). Per germline, CDR1 SGHNT and CDR2 YENEEA. CDR3 size: 13 residues. V lost 5 bases and J 5 bases, leaving 12 bases between the germline ends. CDR3 bases: TGTGCCAGCAGCGAGGGAGGAGGGGAGACCCAGTACTTC. Translated: CASSEGGGETQYF.

The chain carries TRBV30 and TRBJ1-1; D gene unclear. V lost 3 bases to trimming and J lost 5 bases, with 16 bases between them. Germline-derived CDR1 and CDR2 are GTSNPN and SVGIG (reference sequence). This CDR3 contains 14 residues. DNA of the CDR3: TGTGCCTGGAGGACCCCGGGTGAGAGGACTGAAGCTTTCTTT. It specifies CAWRTPGERTEAFF.

V is TRBV19 and J is TRBJ1-2, with unresolved D. From germline, CDR1 is LNHDA and CDR2 SQIVND (reference sequence). The CDR3 spans 15 residues. Trimming removed 5 bases at V and 4 bases at J, with 17 bases between. CDR3 sequence: CASSPHTLGVYGYTF. The DNA for the CDR3 is TGTGCCAGTAGTCCCCATACCCTTGGCGTCTATGGCTACACCTTC.

This chain joins TRBV29-1 and TRBJ1-5; weak D call: TRBD1 (5 bases). The CDR3 length is 14 residues. Germline V CDR1 and CDR2: SQVTM, ANQGSEA. Trimming took off 4 bases at V and 7 bases at J, with 17 bases between the two ends. The CDR3 DNA reads as TGCAGCGTTGCTGAAATGGGGGAAGAGCAGCCCCAGCATTTT. Translating it yields CSVAEMGEEQPQHF.

The chain recombines TRBV7-2 with TRBJ1-1, with 9 bases that match TRBD1. CDR3 length: 14 amino acids. Trimming removed 6 bases from V and 4 bases from J; junction bases left unmatched: 6. Germline lookup yields CDR1 SGHTA and CDR2 FQGNSA. CDR3 nucleotide sequence: TGTGCCAGCAGGGGGACAGGGAGAATCACTGAAGCTTTCTTT. It specifies CASRGTGRITEAFF.

The rearrangement uses TRBV7-9 and TRBJ2-7, with TRBD2 matching 14 bases. Germline lookup yields CDR1 SEHNR and CDR2 FQNEAQ (reference sequence). The CDR3 is 14 residues long. V lost 6 bases to trimming and J lost 11 bases; unmatched junction nucleotides: 9. The CDR3: CASSQGLAGGVEYF. The CDR3 DNA follows: TGTGCCAGCAGTCAAGGACTAGCGGGAGGTGTAGAGTACTTC. Complete variable domain (other parts from reference TRBV7-9 and TRBJ2-7): DTGVSQNPRHKITKRGQNVTFRCDPISEHNRLYWYRQTLGQGPEFLTYFQNEAQLEKSRLLSDRFSAERPKGSFSTLEIQRTEQGDSAMYLCASSQGLAGGVEYFGPGTRLTVT.

This clone was detected once. The V call is TRBV9, the J call TRBJ2-3; D perhaps matches TRBD2 (6 bases). Looked up from germline, CDR1 is SGDLS and CDR2 is YYNGEE. The CDR3 consists of 14 residues. V lost 3 bases, J lost 8 bases, and 16 bases lay in between. Here the CDR3 DNA reads TGTGCCAGCAGCGCCGGAGGGCAGGATGGTACGCAGTATTTT. Residues: CASSAGGQDGTQYF.

This sequence joins TRBV5-1 and TRBJ2-7, with TRBD1 identical over 8 bases. J was trimmed by 4 bases and V by 4 bases; bases with no gene match: 7. The CDR3 has 14 residues. Looked up from germline, CDR1 is SGHRS and CDR2 is YFSETQ. The CDR3 region has the DNA TGCGCCAGCAGCCTGACAGGGGCTGTATACGAGCAGTACTTC. This translates into CASSLTGAVYEQYF. The variable domain in full, completed from reference TRBV5-1 and TRBJ2-7, reads KAGVTQTPRYLIKTRGQQVTLSCSPISGHRSVSWYQQTPGQGLQFLFEYFSETQRNKGNFPGRFSGRQFSNSRSEMNVSTLELGDSALYLCASSLTGAVYEQYFGPGTRLTVT.

The rearrangement joins TRBV2 to TRBJ1-2; D is possibly TRBD1 (5 bases). This CDR3 is built from 14 residues. Per germline, CDR1 SNHLY and CDR2 FYNNEI. Between the trimmed V and J ends, which lost 7 bases and 8 bases, there was a span of 20 bases. CDR3 nucleotide sequence: TGTGCCAGCACCACCTTGGGACTCTCCCGGGGCTACACCTTC. Amino acid sequence: CASTTLGLSRGYTF.

This clone was seen once. The V and J genes are TRBV6-5 and TRBJ2-7; a possible D gene is TRBD2 (5 bases). The CDR3 is made up of 14 amino acids. Trimming shortened V by 5 bases and J by 4 bases, and 15 bases separated the two germline ends. Germline V lookup: CDR1 MNHEY, CDR2 SVGAGI. This CDR3 reads CASSPSRFRYEQYF. CDR3 DNA: TGTGCCAGCAGTCCTAGCCGCTTTAGGTACGAGCAGTACTTC.